Below are 24 T cell receptor beta chains sequenced from a single sample in a study of blood T cell repertoires in COVID-19. Assay: immunoSEQ multiplex PCR; the TCRdb copy retains only in-frame clones and omits some. The repertoire holds 95,000 to 110,000 clones, with around 82% as singletons. Source material: peripheral blood. These receptors originate from a human donor in a cohort sampled during active COVID-19.

V and J are TRBV3-1 (or the pseudogene TRBV3-2) and TRBJ1-2, with D perhaps TRBD1 (6 bases). CDR1 is LGHDT, CDR2 YNNKEL, per germline (reference sequence). The V and J ends lost 4 bases and 2 bases respectively, with 17 bases between them. The CDR3 length is 16 residues. The CDR3 sequence: CASSPTLTGGNYGYTF. The CDR3 DNA reads as TGTGCCAGCAGCCCTACGTTGACAGGAGGAAACTATGGCTACACCTTC.

The V and J genes are TRBV27 and TRBJ2-1; TRBD2 matches 12 bases. With V trimmed by 5 bases and J by 8 bases, 13 bases remained unmatched. Germline-derived CDR1 and CDR2 are MNHEY and SMNVEV (reference sequence). The CDR3 runs to 17 residues. CDR3 protein: CASSLPRLAGEVDEQFF. CDR3 nucleotide sequence: TGTGCCAGCAGTCTGCCCCGACTAGCGGGAGAAGTGGATGAGCAGTTCTTC.

The chain employs TRBV7-3 and TRBJ2-3; weak D call: TRBD1 (5 bases). CDR1 SGHTA and CDR2 FQGTGA come from the germline V gene. This CDR3 region has 13 residues. The V end was cut by 0 bases, the J end by 5 bases, with 6 bases between. The CDR3 sequence: CASSLTQGDTQYF. The CDR3 DNA is TGTGCCAGCAGCTTAACGCAGGGAGATACGCAGTATTTT.

The chain has TRBV5-1 and TRBJ1-2; 8 nucleotides align to TRBD1. The CDR3 sequence is 15 residues long. Germline lookup yields CDR1 SGHRS and CDR2 YFSETQ. The V segment lost 0 bases and the J segment 4 bases; nucleotides outside the gene matches: 5. The CDR3 coding sequence is TGCGCCAGCAGCTTGGTCGGACAGGGAGGCTATGGCTACACCTTC. Its protein is CASSLVGQGGYGYTF.

As DNA, the CDR3 is TGTGCCAGCTCACCGTATTCACAGGGGGCGAGCAATGAGCAGTTCTTC. Its translation: CASSPYSQGASNEQFF. V usage is TRBV18 and J usage is TRBJ2-1; 9 nucleotides agree with TRBD1. The CDR3 extends over 16 amino acids. The V gene's germline CDR1 is KGHSH and CDR2 LQKENI. The ends lost 3 bases at V and 6 bases at J; junction bases unmatched: 9.

The chain uses TRBV7-2 and TRBJ1-4; 7 nucleotides match TRBD1. The CDR3 has 13 residues. J gave up 3 bases and V 11 bases, and 6 bases lay outside the gene matches. Per the germline V gene, CDR1 is SGHTA and CDR2 is FQGNSA. In nucleotides, the CDR3 is TGTGCCGGATCGACAGGGCCTAATGAAAAACTGTTTTTT. Translated, it gives CAGSTGPNEKLFF. The whole variable domain, remainder taken from reference TRBV7-2 and TRBJ1-4, is GAGVSQSPSNKVTEKGKDVELRCDPISGHTALYWYRQSLGQGLEFLIYFQGNSAPDKSGLPSDRFSAERTGGSVSTLTIQRTQQEDSAVYLCAGSTGPNEKLFFGSGTQLSVL.

This clone appeared many times. J is TRBJ2-2 and V is TRBV19, with D uncertain. V dropped 5 bases and J dropped 4 bases, with 11 bases sitting between them. Germline V gene sequence: CDR1 LNHDA, CDR2 SQIVND (reference sequence). The CDR3 consists of 14 residues. The CDR3 sequence: CASSPTAVTGELFF. The CDR3 DNA sequence: TGTGCCAGTAGTCCCACCGCGGTCACCGGGGAGCTGTTTTTT.

This clone was detected once. The CDR3 loop reads CASSPRGSTDTQYF. The CDR3 DNA sequence: TGTGCCAGCTCACCACGAGGAAGCACAGATACGCAGTATTTT. This chain uses TRBV18 with TRBJ2-3; no firm D call. Trimming cost V 1 base and J 0 bases, with 5 bases left between them. Germline V gene lookup returns CDR1 KGHSH and CDR2 LQKENI. This CDR3 has 14 residues.

The V call is TRBV6-6, the J call TRBJ1-1; TRBD1 matches 8 bases. From germline, CDR1 is MNHNY and CDR2 SVGAGI (reference sequence). This CDR3 contains 14 residues. After removal of 7 bases from V and 2 bases from J, the junction contained 6 bases not matched to a gene. This CDR3 reads CASTSGQGNTEAFF. CDR3 nucleotides: TGTGCCAGCACTTCAGGACAGGGAAACACTGAAGCTTTCTTT.

Of note for this clone: This CDR3 is also generated by other DNA sequences in the sample. This chain connects TRBV5-1 to TRBJ2-5; TRBD2 might be the D (6 bases). Germline CDR1 SGHRS, CDR2 YFSETQ. V was shortened by 0 bases and J by 2 bases, with 8 bases between the two germline ends. The CDR3 sequence is 14 residues long. CDR3 region: CASSLGRGQETQYF. The CDR3 DNA reads as TGCGCCAGCAGCTTGGGGAGGGGACAAGAGACCCAGTACTTC.

The chain couples TRBV7-2 to TRBJ2-5; 9 nucleotides line up with TRBD2. Germline V lookup: CDR1 SGHTA, CDR2 FQGNSA. This CDR3 comprises 17 residues. The V segment lost 1 base and the J segment 5 bases; nucleotides outside the gene matches: 11. Here the CDR3 DNA reads TGTGCCAGCAGCTTAGGCCTAGCGGGAACGCGGGGGGAGACCCAGTACTTC. Translated: CASSLGLAGTRGETQYF.

V and J are TRBV18 and TRBJ1-1, with D perhaps TRBD1 (6 bases). The germline gives CDR1 KGHSH, CDR2 LQKENI. The CDR3 covers 12 residues. V gave up 5 bases and J gave up 7 bases, with 11 bases separating them. CDR3 sequence: CASSVNRVEAFF. CDR3 coding DNA: TGTGCCAGCTCAGTCAACAGGGTTGAAGCTTTCTTT.

The chain has TRBV7-9 and TRBJ1-6; D unclear. Per the germline V gene, CDR1 is SEHNR and CDR2 is FQNEAQ (reference sequence). This CDR3 has 12 amino acids. Trimming removed 6 bases at V and 13 bases at J, with 13 bases between. CDR3 sequence: CASSYQATPLHF. As DNA, the CDR3 is TGTGCCAGCAGTTATCAGGCGACGCCCCTCCACTTT.

In its sample, this clone was seen a few times. The chain links TRBV6-6 to TRBJ1-4, with no clear D. In germline, CDR1 is MNHNY, CDR2 SVGAGI (reference sequence). The CDR3 covers 11 residues. V was shortened by 8 bases and J by 11 bases, with 12 bases between the two germline ends. CDR3 residues: CASWAGGKLFF. DNA for the CDR3: TGTGCCAGCTGGGCCGGTGGGAAACTGTTTTTT.

V is TRBV5-1 and J is TRBJ1-1; 12 bases map to TRBD1. Germline V gene sequence: CDR1 SGHRS, CDR2 YFSETQ. V lost 4 bases to trimming and J lost 0 bases; unmatched junction nucleotides: 4. CDR3 length equals 16 residues. CDR3 sequence reads: CASSPGTGGMNTEAFF. For the CDR3, the DNA is TGCGCCAGCAGCCCTGGGACAGGGGGCATGAACACTGAAGCTTTCTTT.

This CDR3 is CASSLDGQPYGYTF. The CDR3, as DNA: TGTGCCAGCAGCTTAGATGGGCAGCCCTATGGCTACACCTTC. V gene TRBV7-8 combines with J gene TRBJ1-2; D gene uncertain. The germline V and J ends were trimmed by 1 base and 4 bases, with 10 bases remaining between them. This CDR3 is 14 amino acids long. The germline V gene has CDR1 SGHVS and CDR2 FQNEAQ.

This clone was seen just once. V usage is TRBV20-1 and J usage is TRBJ1-5, with a tentative D call TRBD1 (6 bases). CDR3 length equals 18 residues. V lost 3 bases and J lost 6, with 27 bases in between. Germline V gene lookup returns CDR1 DFQATT and CDR2 SNEGSKA (reference sequence). The CDR3 region is CSASPIVRAGTNLQPQHF. CDR3 coding DNA: TGCAGTGCTAGTCCAATTGTCCGGGCAGGGACAAACCTTCAGCCCCAGCATTTT.

V gene TRBV5-1 combines with J gene TRBJ2-1; 12 nucleotides match TRBD2. The CDR3 is made up of 14 amino acids. V dropped 7 bases and J dropped 6; count of bases not matched to a gene: 5. Germline V gene lookup returns CDR1 SGHRS and CDR2 YFSETQ. CDR3 sequence reads: CASYGLAGRNEQFF. The CDR3 DNA is TGCGCCAGCTACGGACTAGCGGGACGCAATGAGCAGTTCTTC.

The chain combines TRBV11-2 with TRBJ1-1; 7 bases map to TRBD1. The V gene end was trimmed by 4 bases and the J gene end by 0 bases; junction bases not matched to a gene: 5. This CDR3 contains 15 residues. Germline V gives CDR1 SGHAT, CDR2 FQNNGV. CDR3 in DNA: TGTGCCAGCAGCTCACGGACAGGAGTGAACACTGAAGCTTTCTTT. This encodes CASSSRTGVNTEAFF.

The CDR3 reads CASSRGSSYNEQFF. In DNA, the CDR3 is TGTGCCAGCAGCCGGGGGAGCTCCTACAATGAGCAGTTCTTC. The chain recombines TRBV9 with TRBJ2-1; D might be TRBD2 (6 bases). Between the trimmed V and J ends, which lost 4 bases and 0 bases, there was a span of 8 bases. Germline V CDR1 and CDR2: SGDLS, YYNGEE. The CDR3 is 14 residues long.

This CDR3 is CASSLLQTSGRACEQFF. In nucleotides, the CDR3 is TGTGCCAGCAGTTTACTACAGACTAGCGGGAGGGCCTGTGAGCAGTTCTTC. This sequence joins TRBV27 and TRBJ2-1; TRBD2 agrees at 14 bases. Germline-derived CDR1 and CDR2 are MNHEY and SMNVEV (reference sequence). V shed 2 bases and J 9 bases; nucleotides not matched to a gene: 9. This CDR3 has 17 residues.

The gene calls are TRBV6-2 or TRBV6-3 and TRBJ2-7; 10 bases are shared with TRBD2. Germline V gene lookup returns CDR1 MNHEY and CDR2 SVGEGT. Germline trimming cut 5 bases from V and 5 bases from J; bases unmatched to any gene: 9. The CDR3 is 15 amino acids. CDR3 region: CASSTPRTSGNEQYF. The DNA for the CDR3 is TGTGCCAGCAGTACCCCTCGGACTAGCGGTAACGAGCAGTACTTC.

J is TRBJ1-1 and V is TRBV7-9; no definite D call. From germline, CDR1 is SEHNR and CDR2 FQNEAQ (reference sequence). The CDR3 length is 14 residues. The germline V and J ends were trimmed by 3 bases and 2 bases, with 10 bases remaining between them. The CDR3 is CASSLNGINTEAFF. The DNA of the CDR3 is TGTGCCAGCAGCTTGAACGGGATCAACACTGAAGCTTTCTTT.

The chain links TRBV11-2 to TRBJ2-7; 14 positions match TRBD2. Germline assignment: CDR1 SGHAT and CDR2 FQNNGV. Trimming removed 1 base from V and 3 bases from J; junction bases left unmatched: 5. The CDR3 has 17 amino acids. CDR3 protein: CASSLGVTSGRVYEQYF. In DNA, the CDR3 is TGTGCCAGCAGCTTAGGGGTGACTAGCGGGAGGGTCTACGAGCAGTACTTC. The full variable domain, with the rest looked up from reference TRBV11-2 and TRBJ2-7, is EAGVAQSPRYKIIEKRQSVAFWCNPISGHATLYWYQQILGQGPKLLIQFQNNGVVDDSQLPKDRFSAERLKGVDSTLKIQPAKLEDSAVYLCASSLGVTSGRVYEQYFGPGTRLTVT.